A selection of T cell receptor beta chains follows, all from one sample in a study of cytomegalovirus exposure and HLA in healthy donors. The data were produced by immunoSEQ multiplex PCR, yet TCRdb's version contains in-frame clones alone and is incomplete. Counted here are about 140,000 clones, approximately 88% occurring once; the ten biggest clones make up roughly 0.53%. The sequenced sample was PBMCs. Every receptor here comes from a woman aged 40 to 50 in good health and CMV-seronegative. Both conserved end residues are trimmed from each CDR3.

V: TRBV4-1; CDR3: ASSSRRLWASGRETNEQF
V: TRBV28; CDR3: ASSPMERGGQETQY
V: TRBV19; CDR3: ASNPQALGNTIY
V: TRBV29-1; CDR3: SGGLPLLNEQF
V: TRBV27; CDR3: ASSRSGGLFAYEQY
V: TRBV7-9; CDR3: ASSQDLTGELF
V: TRBV4-1; CDR3: ASSQVGGSRFGDEQY
V: TRBV6-5; CDR3: ASSYSPTEENGYT
V: TRBV5-6; CDR3: ASSYPSVNTGELF
V: TRBV5-6; CDR3: ASSGTRDRVPGELF
V: TRBV7-9; CDR3: ASSFGQGETQY
V: TRBV14; CDR3: ASSLQRDAIETQY
V: TRBV4-3; CDR3: ASSQVDRGTDIQY
V: TRBV11-3; CDR3: ASSLDTAGGETQY
V: TRBV5-6; CDR3: ASSLRLAGPYTDTQY
V: TRBV10-3; CDR3: AISPTAYEQY
V: TRBV15; CDR3: ATSRETGVNEKLF
V: TRBV6-5; CDR3: ASSYSRSGYEQY
V: TRBV6-1; CDR3: ASSDLLETQY
V: TRBV7-9; CDR3: SSSLRGDPGNEQY
V: TRBV10-3; CDR3: APTGVCTEAF
V: TRBV28; CDR3: ASSVAGRALGETQY
V: TRBV7-9; CDR3: SSSGLGLQETQY
V: TRBV6-5; CDR3: ASSLSTGELF
V: TRBV7-6; CDR3: ASSPPGWGSDTQY
V: TRBV9; CDR3: ASSTRGSGTGTDTQY
V: TRBV9; CDR3: ASSEQGSGQPQH
V: TRBV4-3; CDR3: ASSLEPRLEAF
V: TRBV6-5; CDR3: ASSPIGGRDTQY
V: TRBV5-4; CDR3: ASSSGLAGGIGEQF
V: TRBV27; CDR3: ASSKGTGSSYEQY
V: TRBV28; CDR3: ATGGFNEKLF
V: TRBV28; CDR3: ASGRRTGGGPKTQY
V: TRBV9; CDR3: ASSLSGDTDTQY
V: TRBV7-2; CDR3: ASSFTTGNTIY
V: TRBV5-5; CDR3: ASSLGQGSSYEQY
V: TRBV10-3; CDR3: AISSQGTDNEQF
V: TRBV11-3; CDR3: ASSPGGANVLT
V: TRBV12-1; CDR3: ASSFQSNSSNQPQH
V: TRBV12-5; CDR3: ASGLGTGRDTQY
V: TRBV5-1; CDR3: ASSAGQGSYNEQF
V: TRBV20-1; CDR3: SVDFPYGYT
V: TRBV11-2; CDR3: ASSLPGAETQY
V: TRBV27; CDR3: ASSFRTGLAGELF
V: TRBV2; CDR3: ASNRDRGYEQY
V: TRBV19; CDR3: ASSTFYSYNEQF
V: TRBV5-1; CDR3: ASSPDIQETQY
V: TRBV27; CDR3: ASRDSTGSNYGYT
V: TRBV6-6; CDR3: ASSYSGGTGPQH
V: TRBV28; CDR3: ASSEVLGYQPQH